The entry below describes one T cell receptor beta chain. Its antigen is unknown. This record comes from a study of shared clonotypes between healthy human individuals. Broader study findings: Large sequencing depth failed to make sorted-subset sequencing complete, rarefaction showed.

This CDR3 region has 12 residues. The V and J ends lost 2 bases and 8 bases respectively, with 8 bases between them. The germline V gene has CDR1 SNHLY and CDR2 FYNNEI. Sequencing used immunoSEQ multiplex PCR; TCRdb keeps in-frame clones, though not all of them. The table shows some 2,000,000 clones, with approximately 94% occurring only once. This receptor was identified in a young man in good health. This chain uses TRBV2 with TRBJ2-3, with D perhaps being TRBD1 or TRBD2 (5 bases each). The sequencing input was naive CD4+ T cells sorted from blood. This sample's subset: CD45RA+ positively selected. The CDR3 spells CASSESGGTQYF. The CDR3 DNA reads as TGTGCCAGCAGTGAAAGTGGGGGTACGCAGTATTTT.